The 25 T cell receptor beta chains reported below all come from one sample, sequenced in a study of blood T cell repertoires in COVID-19. Method: immunoSEQ multiplex PCR; TCRdb's copy keeps in-frame clones and lacks some. This repertoire shows about 240,000 clones, roughly 83% found once; its top ten account for over 8%. The sequenced sample consisted of peripheral blood. The receptors here all came from a woman of 80 years or more with acute or convalescent COVID-19.

This sequence joins TRBV2 and TRBJ1-5; D is undetermined. V shed 3 bases and J shed 5 bases, with 14 bases lying between them. The CDR3 extends over 15 amino acids. CDR1 is SNHLY, CDR2 FYNNEI, per germline. The CDR3 DNA reads TGTGCCAGCAGTGAGGTGGAGGGTCTGTATCAGCCCCAGCATTTT. Protein product: CASSEVEGLYQPQHF.

This clone was seen only a few times. The rearrangement uses TRBV6-5 and TRBJ2-7; 7 bases match TRBD1. Looked up from germline, CDR1 is MNHEY and CDR2 is SVGAGI. The CDR3 totals 12 residues. V lost 5 bases to trimming and J lost 8 bases; unmatched junction nucleotides: 6. CDR3 residues: CASSRKGGQQYF. CDR3 sequence (DNA): TGTGCCAGCAGTAGGAAAGGGGGCCAGCAGTACTTC.

The chain combines TRBV3-1 (or the pseudogene TRBV3-2) with TRBJ1-2; the match to TRBD1 covers 10 bases. CDR1 is LGHDT, CDR2 YNNKEL, per germline (reference sequence). CDR3 length equals 16 residues. Germline trimming cut 2 bases from V and 4 bases from J; bases unmatched to any gene: 7. The CDR3 reads CASSQLSTGGPYGYTF. The CDR3 DNA reads TGTGCCAGCAGCCAACTGTCGACAGGGGGCCCCTATGGCTACACCTTC.

The V and J genes are TRBV2 and TRBJ1-4; TRBD1 matches 7 bases. Germline V gene data show CDR1 as SNHLY and CDR2 as FYNNEI. Unmatched junction bases numbered 8, after V lost 5 bases and J lost 5 bases. The CDR3 has 15 amino acids. For the CDR3, the DNA is TGTGCCAGCAGTCCGGGACAGTCGAGAAATGAAAAACTGTTTTTT. It yields the protein CASSPGQSRNEKLFF.

The chain couples TRBV4-1 to TRBJ1-4; D ambiguous. The CDR3 has 15 amino acids. V was pared by 0 bases and J by 7 bases, with 12 bases between. Germline-derived CDR1 and CDR2 are MGHRA and YSYEKL. The CDR3 region is CASSQEGRMGEKLFF. The CDR3 region has the DNA TGCGCCAGCAGCCAAGAGGGGAGAATGGGTGAAAAACTGTTTTTT.

This chain uses TRBV9 with TRBJ2-2; the D gene is possibly TRBD1 (5 bases). Germline V gene sequence: CDR1 SGDLS, CDR2 YYNGEE. The CDR3 is 16 residues long. V lost 3 bases and J lost 4, with 16 bases in between. The CDR3 DNA is TGTGCCAGCAGCGCCGTCGAAGGGGCGATCACCGGGGAGCTGTTTTTT. Protein product: CASSAVEGAITGELFF.

The chain is built from TRBV7-8 and TRBJ2-1; D may be TRBD1 (7 bases). The CDR3 runs 16 residues. Germline CDR1 is SGHVS and CDR2 is FQNEAQ. V dropped 1 base and J dropped 3 bases, with 13 bases sitting between them. The CDR3 is CASSLVGGTDYNEQFF. DNA for the CDR3: TGTGCCAGCAGCTTAGTAGGGGGGACAGACTACAATGAGCAGTTCTTC.

The CDR3 spells CASSIALAGLQETQYF. Written as DNA, the CDR3 is TGTGCCAGTAGTATAGCCCTAGCGGGGTTACAAGAGACCCAGTACTTC. The V call is TRBV19, the J call TRBJ2-5; 9 bases fit TRBD2. Trimming at V came to 1 base and at J to 2 bases, leaving 5 bases not matched to a gene. CDR3 length: 16 residues. Per the germline V gene, CDR1 is LNHDA and CDR2 is SQIVND (reference sequence).

The gene calls are TRBV7-9 and TRBJ2-5, with D uncertain. V shed 5 bases and J shed 1 base, with 11 bases lying between them. This CDR3 comprises 14 residues. In germline, CDR1 is SEHNR, CDR2 FQNEAQ (reference sequence). CDR3 in amino acids: CASSQHGSQETQYF. The CDR3 DNA reads as TGTGCCAGCAGCCAACACGGGTCCCAAGAGACCCAGTACTTC.

This CDR3 reads CASSQMTGNYGYTF. In DNA, the CDR3 is TGCGCCAGCAGCCAAATGACGGGGAACTATGGCTACACCTTC. The V and J genes are TRBV4-1 and TRBJ1-2; D uncertain. Trimming took 2 bases from V and 2 from J, leaving 9 bases between them. CDR3 length equals 14 residues. Germline CDR1 MGHRA, CDR2 YSYEKL.

The chain employs TRBV6-6 and TRBJ2-1; D uncertain. The germline V and J ends were trimmed by 6 bases and 8 bases, with 8 bases remaining between them. From germline, CDR1 is MNHNY and CDR2 SVGAGI (reference sequence). This CDR3 is 11 amino acids long. The DNA for the CDR3 is TGTGCCAGCAGGGAGAGATATGAGCAGTTCTTC. It codes for CASRERYEQFF.

The rearrangement uses TRBV18 and TRBJ1-1; D is perhaps TRBD1 (5 bases). In germline, CDR1 is KGHSH, CDR2 LQKENI. This CDR3 contains 15 residues. V gave up 3 bases and J gave up 0 bases, with 11 bases separating them. As DNA, the CDR3 is TGTGCCAGCTCACCTTTCGACAGCATGAACACTGAAGCTTTCTTT. Residues: CASSPFDSMNTEAFF.

The chain employs TRBV28 and TRBJ2-2; D uncertain. Trimming shortened V by 6 bases and J by 6 bases, and 11 bases separated the two germline ends. CDR3 length: 13 residues. The germline V gene encodes CDR1 MDHEN and CDR2 SYDVKM. CDR3 DNA: TGTGCCAGCAGCCCCCGACGGGCCGGGGAGCTGTTTTTT. Its protein is CASSPRRAGELFF.

This sequence joins TRBV11-2 and TRBJ1-6; D possibly corresponds to TRBD1 (6 bases). Between the trimmed V and J ends, which lost 3 bases and 7 bases, there was a span of 16 bases. Germline V CDR1 and CDR2: SGHAT, FQNNGV. This CDR3 contains 16 residues. In DNA form, the CDR3 reads TGTGCCAGCAGCTTTCCCCAGGGGAGACAGAATTCACCCCTCCACTTT. It specifies CASSFPQGRQNSPLHF.

The chain employs TRBV18 and TRBJ1-5, with D possibly being TRBD1 (6 bases). This CDR3 comprises 15 residues. Germline CDR1 KGHSH, CDR2 LQKENI. The V gene lost 3 bases and the J gene lost 2 bases, with 11 bases spanning the gap. DNA of the CDR3: TGTGCCAGCTCACCGGGCGGGGGCGGCAATCAGCCCCAGCATTTT. It encodes CASSPGGGGNQPQHF.

The chain links TRBV5-6 to TRBJ2-5; TRBD2 matches 11 bases. Per germline, CDR1 SGHDT and CDR2 YYEEEE. The CDR3 loop spans 13 amino acids. The ends lost 6 bases at V and 4 bases at J; junction bases unmatched: 2. CDR3 sequence: CASKLAGAETQYF. Written as DNA, the CDR3 is TGTGCCAGCAAACTAGCGGGGGCAGAGACCCAGTACTTC. Based on the CDR3 plus reference TRBV5-6 and TRBJ2-5, the full variable domain is DAGVTQSPTHLIKTRGQQVTLRCSPKSGHDTVSWYQQALGQGPQFIFQYYEEEERQRGNFPDRFSGHQFPNYSSELNVNALLLGDSALYLCASKLAGAETQYFGPGTRLLVL.

This clone has a count of ten or more. The chain is built from TRBV28 and TRBJ2-3; the match to TRBD1 covers 8 bases. V dropped 2 bases and J dropped 3; count of bases not matched to a gene: 4. The CDR3 has 15 residues. Germline values: CDR1 MDHEN, CDR2 SYDVKM. In DNA, the CDR3 is TGTGCCAGCAGTTTAGTACAGGGGGGAACAGATACGCAGTATTTT. Its translation is CASSLVQGGTDTQYF.

The rearrangement links TRBV5-1 to TRBJ2-5; tentative D call: TRBD2 (5 bases). The CDR3 totals 15 residues. V lost 5 bases, J lost 2 bases, and 16 bases lay in between. Germline-derived CDR1 and CDR2 are SGHRS and YFSETQ. The CDR3 sequence is CASRKDGMGQETQYF. The CDR3 bases are TGCGCCAGCAGGAAGGACGGGATGGGGCAAGAGACCCAGTACTTC.

This chain joins TRBV5-1 and TRBJ2-3; 9 nucleotides match TRBD2. The CDR3 consists of 15 residues. V shed 5 bases and J 6 bases; nucleotides not matched to a gene: 10. CDR1 SGHRS and CDR2 YFSETQ come from the germline V gene. CDR3 region: CASSARLAGSDTQYF. CDR3 DNA: TGCGCCAGCAGTGCTAGGCTAGCGGGGTCGGATACGCAGTATTTT. The full variable domain, rest sourced from reference TRBV5-1 and TRBJ2-3, is KAGVTQTPRYLIKTRGQQVTLSCSPISGHRSVSWYQQTPGQGLQFLFEYFSETQRNKGNFPGRFSGRQFSNSRSEMNVSTLELGDSALYLCASSARLAGSDTQYFGPGTRLTVL.

The V and J genes are TRBV11-2 and TRBJ2-3; unclear D gene. Germline V gene sequence: CDR1 SGHAT, CDR2 FQNNGV. The CDR3 runs 15 residues. The V gene lost 5 bases and the J gene lost 2 bases, with 14 bases spanning the gap. The CDR3 is CASSQQTTFTDTQYF. CDR3 sequence (DNA): TGTGCCAGCAGCCAACAAACTACCTTCACAGATACGCAGTATTTT.

The chain uses TRBV7-9 and TRBJ2-1; no definite D call. Trimming pared 1 base from V and 4 bases from J, leaving 8 bases between. The length of the CDR3 is 14 residues. Germline V gene sequence: CDR1 SEHNR, CDR2 FQNEAQ (reference sequence). The CDR3 DNA reads as TGTGCCAGCAGCTTAGTTCAGGCATACAATGAGCAGTTCTTC. Protein sequence: CASSLVQAYNEQFF.

The chain is built from TRBV6-2 or TRBV6-3 and TRBJ1-5, with D perhaps matching TRBD1 (5 bases). This CDR3 is built from 16 residues. The germline CDR1 and CDR2 sequences are MNHEY and SVGEGT. V was trimmed by 0 bases and J by 7 bases, leaving 16 bases between them. CDR3 DNA: TGTGCCAGCAGTTACTCGTCCGGGGGAGTAGGCCAGCCCCAGCATTTT. Translation gives CASSYSSGGVGQPQHF.

This chain links TRBV4-1 with TRBJ2-5; 7 bases map to TRBD1. The germline CDR1 and CDR2 sequences are MGHRA and YSYEKL. The CDR3 runs to 13 residues. The J segment lost 2 bases and the V segment lost 8 bases, leaving 5 bases of the junction unmatched. Written as DNA, the CDR3 is TGCGCCAGCGGACGGGACAGTCAAGAGACCCAGTACTTC. Its protein is CASGRDSQETQYF.

This clone was observed a few times. This sequence joins TRBV28 and TRBJ2-7; TRBD2 matches at 10 bases. The length of the CDR3 is 16 residues. V shed 7 bases and J 0 bases; nucleotides not matched to a gene: 9. Germline CDR1 reads MDHEN; CDR2 reads SYDVKM. The CDR3 DNA reads as TGTGCCAGCATCCCAGCGGGGGGGCCTTACTCCTACGAGCAGTACTTC. Amino acid sequence: CASIPAGGPYSYEQYF.

V is TRBV4-1 and J is TRBJ2-5, with D maybe TRBD2 (5 bases). CDR1 MGHRA and CDR2 YSYEKL come from the germline V gene. With 4 bases removed from V and 5 bases from J, the gap between germline ends came to 14 bases. This CDR3 spans 14 amino acids. CDR3: CASSRTGEWETQYF. The CDR3, as DNA: TGCGCCAGCAGCCGTACCGGGGAGTGGGAGACCCAGTACTTC.